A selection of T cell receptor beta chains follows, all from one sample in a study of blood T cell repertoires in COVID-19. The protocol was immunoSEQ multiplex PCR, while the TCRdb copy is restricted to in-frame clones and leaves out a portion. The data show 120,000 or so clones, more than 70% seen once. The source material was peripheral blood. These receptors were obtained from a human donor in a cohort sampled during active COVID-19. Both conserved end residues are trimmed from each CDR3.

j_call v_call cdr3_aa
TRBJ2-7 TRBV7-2 ASSLVAGPEQY
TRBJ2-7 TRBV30 AWRPQGGYSYEQY
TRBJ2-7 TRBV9 ASSVSGGGYEQY
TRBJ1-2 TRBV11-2 ASSPPYQGDSYGYT
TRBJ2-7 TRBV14 ASSPGTSGVRYEQY
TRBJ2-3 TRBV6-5 ASSSRGGGTDTQY
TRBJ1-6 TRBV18 ASSPGSGERIGSPLH
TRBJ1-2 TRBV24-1 ATSDPDRSYGYT
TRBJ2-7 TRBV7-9 ASSPGTVLEQY
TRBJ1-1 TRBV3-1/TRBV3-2 ASSFKVVSGAF
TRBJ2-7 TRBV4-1 ASSQAGTATYEQY
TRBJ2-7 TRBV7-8 AGGRGADLEQY
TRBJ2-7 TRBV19 ASSIRAGAPSYEQY
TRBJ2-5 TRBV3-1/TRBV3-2 ASSRSGLAGETQY
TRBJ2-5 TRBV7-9 ATGQGPSGETQY
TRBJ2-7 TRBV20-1 SARKGWEQY
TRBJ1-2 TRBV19 ASSIRSPRGYT
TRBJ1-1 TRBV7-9 ASSRGNTEAF
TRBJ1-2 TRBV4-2 ASSQEAGLDYGYT
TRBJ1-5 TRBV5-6 ASSLGPGTGGQPQH
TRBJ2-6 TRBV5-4 ASGEDSGANVLT
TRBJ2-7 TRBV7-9 ASSYGTGTSGTYEQY
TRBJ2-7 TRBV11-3 ASSLKRGSYEQY